What follows is one T cell receptor (beta chain) and its context. Its antigen is not identified. This sample was taken from a study of Ad26.COV2.S vaccination and SARS-CoV-2 variants. Overall study context: Participants got Ad26.COV2.S intramuscularly, once or twice 56 days apart. Overall study findings and caveats: People given the vaccine had a wider spike-specific TCR breadth than placebo recipients did.

Specified treatment: roughly 18 received Ad26.COV2.S at low or high dose, single or two shots; several received placebo; per-sample allocation not given. Day 63 following the first vaccine or placebo injection was when the samples were taken. An Ad26 vector was used to express Wuhan-strain SARS-CoV-2 spike as the vaccine. Using immunoSEQ multiplex PCR, the repertoire was profiled, and TCRdb retains in-frame clones only, with some absent. The sample contains 380,000 or so clones, roughly four fifths of which appear only once. V lost 3 bases and J lost 4, with 13 bases in between. CDR1 is SEHNR, CDR2 FQNEAQ, per germline (reference sequence). The CDR3 runs to 15 residues.

The origin of this receptor is a person aged 18 to 59 who received the Ad26.COV2.S COVID-19 vaccine or a placebo. The sample was peripheral blood, taken in a trial of Ad26.COV2.S vaccine versus placebo. This chain joins TRBV7-9 and TRBJ1-3; D remains ambiguous. The CDR3 loop is CASSLWQARGNTIYF. DNA of the CDR3: TGTGCCAGCAGCTTGTGGCAGGCCCGCGGAAACACCATATATTTT.